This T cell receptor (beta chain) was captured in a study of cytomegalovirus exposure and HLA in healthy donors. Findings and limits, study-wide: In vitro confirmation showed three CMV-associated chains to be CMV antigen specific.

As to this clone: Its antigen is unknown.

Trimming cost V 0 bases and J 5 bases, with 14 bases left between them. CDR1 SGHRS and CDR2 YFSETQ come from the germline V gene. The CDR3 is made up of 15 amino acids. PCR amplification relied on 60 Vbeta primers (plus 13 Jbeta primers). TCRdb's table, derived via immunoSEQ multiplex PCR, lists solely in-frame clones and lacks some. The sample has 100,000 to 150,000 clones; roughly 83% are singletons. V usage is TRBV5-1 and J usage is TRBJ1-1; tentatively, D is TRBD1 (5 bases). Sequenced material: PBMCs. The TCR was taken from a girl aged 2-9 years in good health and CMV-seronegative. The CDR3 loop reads CASSLEGAGQTEAFF. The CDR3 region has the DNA TGCGCCAGCAGCTTGGAAGGGGCAGGGCAGACTGAAGCTTTCTTT.